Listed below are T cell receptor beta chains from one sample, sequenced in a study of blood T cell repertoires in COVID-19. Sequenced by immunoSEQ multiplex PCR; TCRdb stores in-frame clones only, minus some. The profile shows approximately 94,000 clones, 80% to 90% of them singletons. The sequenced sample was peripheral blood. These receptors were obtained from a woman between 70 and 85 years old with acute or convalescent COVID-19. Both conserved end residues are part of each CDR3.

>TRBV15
CATSRGWQGFYNEQFF
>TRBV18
CASSPPWQVEPSSYNEQFF
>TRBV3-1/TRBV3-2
CASSRVGTDTQYF
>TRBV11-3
CASSLGVSYEQYF
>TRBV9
CASSVEGVNNSPLHF
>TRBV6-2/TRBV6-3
CASSKLGRGQETQYF
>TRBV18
CASSTQGSRAYNEQFF
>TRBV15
CATSTSGGVPLHF
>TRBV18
CASSPRQGASLIGEQYF
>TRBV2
CASNQGPYEQYF
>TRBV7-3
CASSFWTGNTGELFF
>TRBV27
CASSPHRDRDDGYTF
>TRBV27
CASSLSGTGLGNQPQHF
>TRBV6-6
CASSYGQGVTEAFF